This T cell receptor (beta chain) was retrieved from a study of CD8+ T cells in alopecia areata. The table lists this clone with many counts. It was cDNA, reverse transcribed from extracted RNA, that served as the sequencing template. The protocol was immunoSEQ multiplex PCR, while the TCRdb copy is restricted to in-frame clones and leaves out a portion. The profile shows about 180,000 clones, 67% of them singletons. The TCR originated in a human donor with alopecia areata. The source material was CD8+ T cells sorted from blood, sampled at week 0.

This CDR3 is CASSEFGRMELFF. DNA for the CDR3: TGTGCCAGCAGTGAATTCGGGCGGATGGAGCTGTTTTTT. V is TRBV6-1 and J is TRBJ2-2, with no clear D. Trimming took 2 bases from V and 10 from J, leaving 11 bases between them. Germline assignment: CDR1 MNHNS and CDR2 SASEGT. The CDR3 length is 13 residues.